Listed below are T cell receptor beta chains from one sample, sequenced in a study of CXCR4 blockade with PD-1 therapy in pancreatic cancer. Method: immunoSEQ multiplex PCR; TCRdb's copy keeps in-frame clones and lacks some. Of 5,000 to 7,000 clones listed, less than 40% are singletons. Material: tumor tissue. These receptors were collected from a human donor with pancreatic ductal adenocarcinoma. The CDR3 runs from the conserved cysteine through the conserved F or W. Where a row states a size, it is once, few, many or the class of an expanded clone; other rows omit it.

clone_size,v_call,j_call,cdr3_aa
NA,TRBV19,TRBJ2-1,CASSRGPSGYNEQFF
many,TRBV11-3,TRBJ2-5,CASSSLAGIAETQYF
NA,TRBV18,TRBJ2-1,CASSRTGTKSYNEQFF
NA,TRBV18,TRBJ2-5,CASSPLGQGVVETQYF
few,TRBV28,TRBJ2-1,CASSLFGREGEQFF
many,TRBV11-3,TRBJ2-5,CASSLNPAVETQYF
few,TRBV28,TRBJ2-7,CASAASGSGYEQYF
few,TRBV29-1,TRBJ2-2,CSVVWTSLAGELFF
once,TRBV6-8,TRBJ2-1,CASSYSGTGNEQFF
NA,TRBV9,TRBJ2-3,CASSVSPWRTDTQYF
few,TRBV28,TRBJ2-2,CASSFPGAEVNTGELFF
NA,TRBV28,TRBJ1-1,CASSPSLPEGGTEAFF
few,TRBV27,TRBJ2-2,CASSFPGWELFF
NA,TRBV25-1,TRBJ2-3,CASRGPFSTDTQYF
few,TRBV6-8,TRBJ2-5,CASTSGSLEETQYF
many,TRBV11-3,TRBJ2-3,CASSPPLAGTDTQYF
many,TRBV9,TRBJ2-7,CASSGGRTNSYEQYF
few,TRBV19,TRBJ1-4,CASSNPRTAATNEKLFF
NA,TRBV15,TRBJ1-5,CATSRDKGVNQPQHF
NA,TRBV28,TRBJ2-3,CASSVWDRGTDTQYF
NA,TRBV29-1,TRBJ2-5,CSVVTTGDETQYF
NA,TRBV15,TRBJ2-7,CATSREQGFSYEQYF
NA,TRBV18,TRBJ2-7,CASSQGLAGYEQYF
few,TRBV6-7,TRBJ2-5,CAISDPDRGDQETQYF
few,TRBV9,TRBJ2-3,CASSRVSTDTQYF
many,TRBV11-3,TRBJ1-4,CASSPGQGASKLFF
NA,TRBV29-1,TRBJ2-5,CSVVFGLAYRATQYF
few,TRBV28,TRBJ1-5,CASSLRDSNQPQHF
NA,TRBV11-3,TRBJ1-4,CASSFRGRNEKLFF
few,TRBV9,TRBJ2-3,CASGLFMGETDTQYF
few,TRBV14,TRBJ1-1,CASSPFQSPRGLGAFF
NA,TRBV11-3,TRBJ2-2,CASSDEIYRGGGELFF
NA,TRBV15,TRBJ1-2,CATSGLPGTAYGYTF
many,TRBV11-3,TRBJ2-5,CASSSRGREGETQYF
few,TRBV9,TRBJ1-1,CASSVDPTGNAEAFF
NA,TRBV29-1,TRBJ2-6,CSVEDMNSGANVLTF
NA,TRBV11-3,TRBJ2-2,CASSSSSHTGELFF
once,TRBV19,TRBJ2-5,CASSIERQGQGQETQYF
many,TRBV6-8,TRBJ2-5,CASSSSEQETQYF
NA,TRBV18,TRBJ2-2,CASSLLTGGTNTGELFF
NA,TRBV19,TRBJ2-3,CASSTGRDTQYF
NA,TRBV18,TRBJ2-1,CASSPGTSGSLVEQFF
NA,TRBV19,TRBJ2-1,CASSLRVSDSEQFF
NA,TRBV15,TRBJ2-7,CATSSPRQGLNEQYF